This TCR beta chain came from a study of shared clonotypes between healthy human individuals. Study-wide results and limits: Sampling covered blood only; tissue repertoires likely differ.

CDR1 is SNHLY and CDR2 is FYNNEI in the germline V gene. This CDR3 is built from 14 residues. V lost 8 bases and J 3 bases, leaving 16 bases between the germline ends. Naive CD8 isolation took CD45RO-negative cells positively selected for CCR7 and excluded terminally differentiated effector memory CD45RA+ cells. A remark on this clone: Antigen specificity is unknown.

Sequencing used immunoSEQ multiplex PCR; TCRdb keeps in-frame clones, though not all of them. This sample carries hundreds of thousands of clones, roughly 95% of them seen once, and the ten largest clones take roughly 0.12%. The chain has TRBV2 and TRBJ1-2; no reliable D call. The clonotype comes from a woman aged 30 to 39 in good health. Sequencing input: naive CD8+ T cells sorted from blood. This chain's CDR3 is CASRSPGRDYGYTF. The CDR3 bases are TGTGCCAGCCGAAGTCCGGGGAGGGACTATGGCTACACCTTC. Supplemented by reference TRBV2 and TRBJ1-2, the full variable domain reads EPEVTQTPSHQVTQMGQEVILRCVPISNHLYFYWYRQILGQKVEFLVSFYNNEISEKSEIFDDQFSVERPDGSNFTLKIRSTKLEDSAMYFCASRSPGRDYGYTFGSGTRLTVV.